The clone carrying this TCR beta chain has a count of ten or more. Its antigen is currently unknown. V dropped 1 base and J dropped 0 bases, with 13 bases sitting between them. CDR1 and CDR2 from the germline V gene are DFQATT and SNEGSKA (reference sequence). The CDR3 has 17 residues. For bulk TCR libraries, previously described methods and listed TCR primers were used. MiXCR, run by TCRdb on the PCR reads, gives a single entry per CDR3 protein. The sample has approximately 680,000 distinct CDR3 sequences, 25% seen once. The record originates from a study of molecular identifiers for immune sequencing clone quantification. The wider study: Replicate runs used RNA from about 20,000 or 100,000 naive CD8 cells, which was split five ways into aliquots, and four of those aliquots were then sequenced.

Overall study results and limits: Researchers reportedly could pick up spiked Jurkat TCR RNA from one cell mixed into some 1 million naive cells.

Sorting recovered naive CD8 T cells on a CD8+CD4-CCR7+CD45RA+ profile. The chain uses TRBV20-1 and TRBJ2-6, with a tentative D call TRBD1 (6 bases). This TCR was sampled from a human donor in good health. Some libraries in this study had Jurkat cell RNA spiked in. The sequencing sample was made of naive CD8+ T cells from blood, with Jurkat cell RNA spiked in. Subset denoted: FACS-sorted CD8+CD4-CCR7+CD45RA+ naive T cells. CDR3 bases: TGCAGTGCTAGAGGTGCAGACAGGTCCTCTGGGGCCAACGTCCTGACTTTC. It specifies CSARGADRSSGANVLTF.